A selection of T cell receptor beta chains follows, all from one sample in a study of blood T cell repertoires in COVID-19. This table comes from immunoSEQ multiplex PCR, and its TCRdb copy is limited to in-frame clones, with some not included. This sample carries hundreds of thousands of clones, 86% of them seen once, and the ten largest clones take 1.4%. The sequenced material came from peripheral blood. These receptors were collected from a young woman with active or convalescent COVID-19. CDR3s include the opening cysteine and the closing phenylalanine or tryptophan. D genes are given only for firm matches.

v_gene: TRBV19; d_gene: NA; j_gene: TRBJ2-5; CDR3nt: TGTGCCAGTAGTGCTGGGGCAGGGTCGGCCGAGACCCAGTACTTC; CDR3aa: CASSAGAGSAETQYF
v_gene: TRBV14; d_gene: NA; j_gene: TRBJ2-7; CDR3nt: TGTGCCAGCAGCCATCTACGCTACGAGCAGTACTTC; CDR3aa: CASSHLRYEQYF
v_gene: TRBV10-3; d_gene: NA; j_gene: TRBJ1-6; CDR3nt: TGTGCCATCCACGACAGTGGCGATTCACCCCTCCACTTT; CDR3aa: CAIHDSGDSPLHF
v_gene: TRBV3-1/TRBV3-2; d_gene: TRBD1; j_gene: TRBJ1-1; CDR3nt: TGTGCCAGCAGCCATGGGACAGGGGATTGGAGCACTGAAGCTTTCTTT; CDR3aa: CASSHGTGDWSTEAFF
v_gene: TRBV5-4; d_gene: NA; j_gene: TRBJ1-1; CDR3nt: TGTGCCAGCAGCTTTTCTGGCGGCACTGAAGCTTTCTTT; CDR3aa: CASSFSGGTEAFF
v_gene: TRBV11-2; d_gene: NA; j_gene: TRBJ1-3; CDR3nt: TGTGCCAGCAGCGTCCTATCAGGGGCCCTCCTGGGAAACACCATATATTTT; CDR3aa: CASSVLSGALLGNTIYF
v_gene: TRBV15; d_gene: NA; j_gene: TRBJ2-5; CDR3nt: TGTGCCACCAGCAGTAACCTCCGGGACAAGCAAGAGACCCAGTACTTC; CDR3aa: CATSSNLRDKQETQYF
v_gene: TRBV6-2/TRBV6-3; d_gene: NA; j_gene: TRBJ1-1; CDR3nt: TGTGCCAGCAGTTACTCGAGGCAGACTAACACTGAAGCTTTCTTT; CDR3aa: CASSYSRQTNTEAFF
v_gene: TRBV10-2; d_gene: NA; j_gene: TRBJ1-5; CDR3nt: TGCGCCAGCATGTCGAGCGGCGTAGAAAATCAGCCCCAGCATTTT; CDR3aa: CASMSSGVENQPQHF
v_gene: TRBV10-1; d_gene: TRBD2; j_gene: TRBJ2-7; CDR3nt: TGCGCCAGCAGTGAGGGGACTAGCGGAACCTACGAGCAGTACTTC; CDR3aa: CASSEGTSGTYEQYF